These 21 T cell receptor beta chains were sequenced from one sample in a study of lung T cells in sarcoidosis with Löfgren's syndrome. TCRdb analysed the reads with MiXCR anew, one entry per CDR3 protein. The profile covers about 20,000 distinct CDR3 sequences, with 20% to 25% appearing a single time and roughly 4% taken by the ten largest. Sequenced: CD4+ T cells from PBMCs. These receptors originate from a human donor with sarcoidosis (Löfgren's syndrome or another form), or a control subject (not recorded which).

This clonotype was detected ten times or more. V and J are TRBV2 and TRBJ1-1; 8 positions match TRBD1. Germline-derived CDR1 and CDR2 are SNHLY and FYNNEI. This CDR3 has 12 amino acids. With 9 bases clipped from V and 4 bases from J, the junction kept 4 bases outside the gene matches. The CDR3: CARRQGSTEAFF. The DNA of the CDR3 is TGTGCCAGAAGACAGGGGAGCACTGAAGCTTTCTTT.

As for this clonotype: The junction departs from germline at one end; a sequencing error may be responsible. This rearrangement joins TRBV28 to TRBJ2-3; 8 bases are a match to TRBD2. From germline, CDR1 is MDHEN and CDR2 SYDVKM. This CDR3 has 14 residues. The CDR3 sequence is CANSSGGNTDAQYF. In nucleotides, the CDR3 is TGTGCCAACAGTTCGGGAGGGAACACAGATGCGCAGTATTTT.

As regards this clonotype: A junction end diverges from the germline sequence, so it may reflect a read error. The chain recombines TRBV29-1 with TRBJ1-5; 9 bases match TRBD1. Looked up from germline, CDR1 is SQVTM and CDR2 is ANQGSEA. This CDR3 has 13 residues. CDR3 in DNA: TGCAGCGTTTGGACAGGGGAGGATCAGCTCCAGCATTTT. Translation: CSVWTGEDQLQHF.

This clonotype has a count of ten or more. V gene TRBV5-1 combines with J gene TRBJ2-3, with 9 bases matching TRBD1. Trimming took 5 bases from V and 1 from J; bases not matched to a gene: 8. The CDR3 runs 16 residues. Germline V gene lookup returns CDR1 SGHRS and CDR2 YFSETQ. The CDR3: CASSSTGGRGTDTQYF. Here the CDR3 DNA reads TGCGCCAGCAGTTCAACAGGGGGCCGAGGCACAGATACGCAGTATTTT.

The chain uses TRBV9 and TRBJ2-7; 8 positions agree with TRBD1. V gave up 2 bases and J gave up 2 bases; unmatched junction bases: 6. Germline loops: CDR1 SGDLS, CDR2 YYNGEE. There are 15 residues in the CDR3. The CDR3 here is CASSVGPGGPYEQYF. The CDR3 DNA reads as TGTGCCAGCAGCGTGGGGCCAGGGGGCCCCTACGAGCAGTACTTC.

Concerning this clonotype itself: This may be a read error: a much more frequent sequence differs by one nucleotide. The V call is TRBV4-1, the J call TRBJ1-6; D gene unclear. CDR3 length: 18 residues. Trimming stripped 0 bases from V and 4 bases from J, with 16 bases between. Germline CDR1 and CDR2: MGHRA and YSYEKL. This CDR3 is CASSQDRADSGYNSPLHF. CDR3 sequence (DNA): TGCGCCAGCAGCCAAGATCGGGCAGACTCCGGATATAATTCACCCCTCCACTTT.

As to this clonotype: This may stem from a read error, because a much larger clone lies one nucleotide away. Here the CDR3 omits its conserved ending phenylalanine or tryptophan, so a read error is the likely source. This CDR3 is CSAGQGAYNEQFL. CDR3 in DNA: TGCAGCGCGGGACAGGGAGCCTACAATGAGCAGTTCCTC. The V gene is TRBV29-1, the J gene TRBJ2-1; 9 bases map to TRBD1. The V gene's germline CDR1 is SQVTM and CDR2 ANQGSEA. The CDR3 spans 13 residues. Losses at the gene ends were 7 bases for V and 2 bases for J; bases not matched to a gene: 3.

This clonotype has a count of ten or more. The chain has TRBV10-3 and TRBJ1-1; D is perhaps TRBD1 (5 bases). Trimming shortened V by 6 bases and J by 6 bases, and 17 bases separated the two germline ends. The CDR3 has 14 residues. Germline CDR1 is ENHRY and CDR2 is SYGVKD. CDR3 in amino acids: CAISPTDGGPEAFF. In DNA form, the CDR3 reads TGTGCCATCAGCCCGACCGATGGGGGTCCTGAAGCTTTCTTT.

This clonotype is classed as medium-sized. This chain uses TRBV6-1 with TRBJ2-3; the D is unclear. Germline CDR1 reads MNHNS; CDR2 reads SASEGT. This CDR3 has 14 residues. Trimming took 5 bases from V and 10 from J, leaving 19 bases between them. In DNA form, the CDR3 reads TGTGCCAGCAGTACGCACCAAGGCGAGAAGGCGCAGTATTTT. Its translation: CASSTHQGEKAQYF.

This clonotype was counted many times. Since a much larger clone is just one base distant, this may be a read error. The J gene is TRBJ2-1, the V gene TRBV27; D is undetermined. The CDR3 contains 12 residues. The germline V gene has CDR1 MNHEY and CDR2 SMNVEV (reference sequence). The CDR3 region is CASSPGPARWIF. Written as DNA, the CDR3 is TGTGCCAGCAGTCCCGGACCGGCAAGATGGATCTTC.

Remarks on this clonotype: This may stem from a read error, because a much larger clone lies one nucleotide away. The CDR3 bases are TGCGTCAGCAGCACCGGACTAGCGGGAAGCACAGATACGCAGTATTTT. This codes for CVSSTGLAGSTDTQYF. This chain connects TRBV5-1 to TRBJ2-3; the match to TRBD2 covers 12 bases. In germline, CDR1 is SGHRS, CDR2 YFSETQ. CDR3 length equals 16 residues.

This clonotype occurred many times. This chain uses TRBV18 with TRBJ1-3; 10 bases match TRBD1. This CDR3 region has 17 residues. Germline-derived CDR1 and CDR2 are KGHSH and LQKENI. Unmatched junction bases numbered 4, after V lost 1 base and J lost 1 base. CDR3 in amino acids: CASSPLDRGLSGNTIYF. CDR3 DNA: TGTGCCAGCTCACCACTCGACAGGGGGCTTTCTGGAAACACCATATATTTT.

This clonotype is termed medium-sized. In DNA form, the CDR3 reads TGTGCCAGCACCCAGGGTAGGACTAACAATGAGCAGTTCTTC. As protein: CASTQGRTNNEQFF. This chain connects TRBV6-1 to TRBJ2-1, with a tentative D call TRBD2 (6 bases). V dropped 7 bases and J dropped 5 bases, with 15 bases sitting between them. This CDR3 comprises 14 residues. Germline V gene lookup returns CDR1 MNHNS and CDR2 SASEGT.

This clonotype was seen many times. The CDR3 spells CASSPTSSYEQYF. CDR3 bases: TGTGCCAGCAGCCCGACTAGCAGCTACGAGCAGTACTTC. V is TRBV14 and J is TRBJ2-7; TRBD2 agrees at 7 bases. V gave up 4 bases and J gave up 3 bases; unmatched junction bases: 3. The CDR3 loop spans 13 amino acids. Germline CDR1 reads SGHDN; CDR2 reads FVKESK.

The CDR3 loop reads CASNIAAGGSQPQHF. CDR3 bases: TGTGCCAGCAATATAGCCGCAGGGGGCAGTCAGCCCCAGCATTTT. This chain uses TRBV12-3 or TRBV12-4 with TRBJ1-5; 8 bases fit TRBD1. V was clipped by 7 bases and J by 6 bases; unmatched bases: 11. CDR3 length equals 15 residues.

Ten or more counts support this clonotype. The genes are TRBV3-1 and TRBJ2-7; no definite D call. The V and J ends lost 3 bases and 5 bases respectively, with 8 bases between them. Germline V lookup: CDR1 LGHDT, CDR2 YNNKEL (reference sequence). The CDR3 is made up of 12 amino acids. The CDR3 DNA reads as TGTGCCAGCAGCCACATGAGCAACGAGCAGTACTTC. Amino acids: CASSHMSNEQYF.

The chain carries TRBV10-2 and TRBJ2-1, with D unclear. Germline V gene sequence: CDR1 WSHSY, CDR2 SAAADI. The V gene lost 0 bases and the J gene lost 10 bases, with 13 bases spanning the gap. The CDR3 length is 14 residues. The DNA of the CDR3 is TGCGCCAGCAGTGAGTCGACTCACTTTGGGGAGCAGTTCTTC. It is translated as CASSESTHFGEQFF.

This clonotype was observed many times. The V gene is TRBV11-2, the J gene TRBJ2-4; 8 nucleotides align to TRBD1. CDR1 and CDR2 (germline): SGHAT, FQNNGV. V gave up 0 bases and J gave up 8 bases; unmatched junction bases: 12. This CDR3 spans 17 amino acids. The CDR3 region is CASSLEWVDRAGDIQYF. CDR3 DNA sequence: TGTGCCAGCAGCTTAGAGTGGGTGGACAGGGCCGGAGACATTCAGTACTTC. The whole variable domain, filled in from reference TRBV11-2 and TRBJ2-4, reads EAGVAQSPRYKIIEKRQSVAFWCNPISGHATLYWYQQILGQGPKLLIQFQNNGVVDDSQLPKDRFSAERLKGVDSTLKIQPAKLEDSAVYLCASSLEWVDRAGDIQYFGAGTRLSVL.

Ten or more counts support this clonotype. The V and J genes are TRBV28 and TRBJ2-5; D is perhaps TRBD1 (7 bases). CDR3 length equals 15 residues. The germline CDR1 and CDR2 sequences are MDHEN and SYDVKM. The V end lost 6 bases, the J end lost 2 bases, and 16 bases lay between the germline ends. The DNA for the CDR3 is TGTGCCAGCAGCGTATACAGGGGACTGCAAGAGACCCAGTACTTC. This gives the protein CASSVYRGLQETQYF.

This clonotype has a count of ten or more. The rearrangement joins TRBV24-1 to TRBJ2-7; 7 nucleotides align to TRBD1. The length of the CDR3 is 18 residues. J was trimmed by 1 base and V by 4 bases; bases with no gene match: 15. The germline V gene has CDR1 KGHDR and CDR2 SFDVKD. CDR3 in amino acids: CATSEMTPGTAFSYEQYF. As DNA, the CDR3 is TGTGCCACCAGTGAGATGACGCCTGGGACAGCTTTTTCCTACGAGCAGTACTTC.

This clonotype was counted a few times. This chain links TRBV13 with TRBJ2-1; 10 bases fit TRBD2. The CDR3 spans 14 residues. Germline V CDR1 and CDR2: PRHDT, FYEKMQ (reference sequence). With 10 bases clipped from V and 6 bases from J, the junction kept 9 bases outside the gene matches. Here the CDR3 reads CANQREGPANEQFF. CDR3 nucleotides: TGTGCCAACCAGCGGGAGGGTCCTGCCAATGAGCAGTTCTTC.